Listed below are T cell receptor beta chains from one sample, sequenced in a study of blood T cell repertoires in COVID-19. The assay was immunoSEQ multiplex PCR, and TCRdb's table has in-frame clones only and misses some. This table holds fewer than 70,000 clones, 84% found once. The specimen was peripheral blood. The source of these receptors is a man aged 50 to 59 with active COVID-19. Each CDR3 is given with its conserved first and last residue. The D gene is left open where the match is weak. Some rows have no size entry. The others give once, few or many, or a class for an expanded clone.

J gene: TRBJ2-1; D gene: TRBD1; V gene: TRBV27; clone size: .; CDR3 length: 17; CDR3 protein: CASSTGTGLEWADEQFF; CDR3 DNA: TGTGCCAGCAGCACCGGGACAGGGTTGGAGTGGGCGGATGAGCAGTTCTTC
J gene: TRBJ2-3; D gene: TRBD2; V gene: TRBV6-2/TRBV6-3; clone size: .; CDR3 length: 17; CDR3 protein: CASSSTLRSGNTDTQYF; CDR3 DNA: TGTGCCAGCAGTTCCACCCTCCGTAGCGGGAACACAGATACGCAGTATTTT
J gene: TRBJ2-3; D gene: TRBD2; V gene: TRBV12-5; clone size: .; CDR3 length: 17; CDR3 protein: CASGLRGSGSNLGTQYF; CDR3 DNA: TGTGCTAGTGGTTTGCGGGGTAGCGGGAGTAATCTTGGTACGCAGTATTTT
J gene: TRBJ2-1; D gene: TRBD2; V gene: TRBV6-5; clone size: .; CDR3 length: 15; CDR3 protein: CASSYSASGRNEQFF; CDR3 DNA: TGTGCCAGCAGTTACTCGGCTAGCGGGAGAAATGAGCAGTTCTTC
J gene: TRBJ1-2; D gene: .; V gene: TRBV6-1; clone size: .; CDR3 length: 15; CDR3 protein: CASSEGTAGRGGYTF; CDR3 DNA: TGTGCCAGCAGTGAAGGGACAGCGGGGCGGGGTGGCTACACCTTC
J gene: TRBJ1-5; D gene: .; V gene: TRBV28; clone size: .; CDR3 length: 12; CDR3 protein: CASSLISEPQHF; CDR3 DNA: TGTGCCAGCAGTTTAATCTCGGAGCCCCAGCATTTT
J gene: TRBJ1-1; D gene: .; V gene: TRBV20-1; clone size: .; CDR3 length: 11; CDR3 protein: CSAGTGSLAFF; CDR3 DNA: TGCAGTGCTGGGACTGGATCGTTAGCTTTCTTT
J gene: TRBJ1-3; D gene: .; V gene: TRBV19; clone size: .; CDR3 length: 11; CDR3 protein: CASLLGNTIYF; CDR3 DNA: TGTGCCAGTCTTCTCGGAAACACCATATATTTT
J gene: TRBJ1-4; D gene: .; V gene: TRBV5-6; clone size: .; CDR3 length: 14; CDR3 protein: CASSSTGLGEKLFF; CDR3 DNA: TGTGCCAGCAGCTCTACAGGGCTCGGTGAAAAACTGTTTTTT
J gene: TRBJ1-5; D gene: TRBD1; V gene: TRBV6-6; clone size: few; CDR3 length: 15; CDR3 protein: CASSYGNRGGQPQHF; CDR3 DNA: TGTGCCAGCAGTTACGGTAACAGGGGCGGACAGCCCCAGCATTTT
J gene: TRBJ2-2; D gene: .; V gene: TRBV3-1/TRBV3-2; clone size: many; CDR3 length: 15; CDR3 protein: CASSRTIGGPGELFF; CDR3 DNA: TGTGCCAGCAGCCGGACGATAGGGGGTCCCGGGGAGCTGTTTTTT
J gene: TRBJ2-1; D gene: TRBD2; V gene: TRBV2; clone size: once; CDR3 length: 14; CDR3 protein: CARQAGEGYNEQFF; CDR3 DNA: TGTGCCAGGCAGGCGGGAGAGGGATACAATGAGCAGTTCTTC
J gene: TRBJ2-3; D gene: TRBD2; V gene: TRBV4-3; clone size: .; CDR3 length: 17; CDR3 protein: CASSRGIAGGHADTQYF; CDR3 DNA: TGCGCCAGCAGCCGTGGGATTGCGGGGGGGCATGCAGATACGCAGTATTTT
J gene: TRBJ1-5; D gene: .; V gene: TRBV7-2; clone size: few; CDR3 length: 15; CDR3 protein: CASSPRGASNQPQHF; CDR3 DNA: TGTGCCAGCAGCCCCCGGGGAGCGAGCAATCAGCCCCAGCATTTT
J gene: TRBJ2-7; D gene: TRBD2; V gene: TRBV3-1/TRBV3-2; clone size: .; CDR3 length: 12; CDR3 protein: CASRGTSSSRYF; CDR3 DNA: TGTGCCAGCAGGGGGACTAGCTCTAGCCGGTACTTC
J gene: TRBJ2-1; D gene: TRBD2; V gene: TRBV10-2; clone size: once; CDR3 length: 13; CDR3 protein: CASSEGGAGGPFF; CDR3 DNA: TGCGCCAGCAGTGAGGGTGGAGCGGGGGGCCCGTTCTTC
J gene: TRBJ2-5; D gene: TRBD2; V gene: TRBV3-1/TRBV3-2; clone size: .; CDR3 length: 16; CDR3 protein: CASSPGTSGGPGTQYF; CDR3 DNA: TGTGCCAGCAGCCCCGGGACTAGCGGGGGCCCAGGGACCCAGTACTTC
J gene: TRBJ1-5; D gene: .; V gene: TRBV4-1; clone size: .; CDR3 length: 15; CDR3 protein: CASSQVITVNQPQHF; CDR3 DNA: TGCGCCAGCAGCCAAGTTATTACGGTCAATCAGCCCCAGCATTTT
J gene: TRBJ2-1; D gene: TRBD2; V gene: TRBV9; clone size: .; CDR3 length: 18; CDR3 protein: CASSVGELAGGTYNEQFF; CDR3 DNA: TGTGCCAGCAGCGTAGGGGAACTAGCGGGTGGGACCTACAATGAGCAGTTCTTC
J gene: TRBJ2-7; D gene: .; V gene: TRBV27; clone size: .; CDR3 length: 12; CDR3 protein: CASRDNSYEQYF; CDR3 DNA: TGTGCCAGCAGGGACAACTCCTACGAGCAGTACTTC
J gene: TRBJ2-1; D gene: TRBD2; V gene: TRBV19; clone size: .; CDR3 length: 16; CDR3 protein: CASSRTSGATYNEQFF; CDR3 DNA: TGTGCCAGTAGTCGGACTAGCGGGGCTACCTACAATGAGCAGTTCTTC
J gene: TRBJ2-5; D gene: TRBD1; V gene: TRBV7-8; clone size: .; CDR3 length: 17; CDR3 protein: CASSLDRGLPTEETQYF; CDR3 DNA: TGTGCCAGCAGCCTCGACAGGGGGCTACCAACGGAAGAGACCCAGTACTTC
J gene: TRBJ1-5; D gene: .; V gene: TRBV27; clone size: once; CDR3 length: 13; CDR3 protein: CASSRGVNQPQHF; CDR3 DNA: TGTGCCAGCAGCCGCGGGGTCAATCAGCCCCAGCATTTT
J gene: TRBJ2-1; D gene: .; V gene: TRBV7-2; clone size: once; CDR3 length: 13; CDR3 protein: CASTFDSHNEQFF; CDR3 DNA: TGTGCCAGCACCTTTGACTCTCACAATGAGCAGTTCTTC
J gene: TRBJ1-5; D gene: TRBD1; V gene: TRBV7-2; clone size: .; CDR3 length: 14; CDR3 protein: CASSLAGGDEPQHF; CDR3 DNA: TGTGCCAGCAGCTTAGCAGGGGGCGATGAGCCCCAGCATTTT
J gene: TRBJ2-1; D gene: TRBD2; V gene: TRBV30; clone size: .; CDR3 length: 15; CDR3 protein: CAYAGGGNTNNEQFF; CDR3 DNA: TGTGCCTACGCGGGAGGGGGTAATACCAACAATGAGCAGTTCTTC
J gene: TRBJ2-7; D gene: TRBD1; V gene: TRBV6-2/TRBV6-3; clone size: .; CDR3 length: 14; CDR3 protein: CASSLRQGSDEQYF; CDR3 DNA: TGTGCCAGCAGCCTCCGACAGGGGTCGGACGAGCAGTACTTC
J gene: TRBJ1-1; D gene: .; V gene: TRBV5-1; clone size: .; CDR3 length: 14; CDR3 protein: CASSLEQGGYEAFF; CDR3 DNA: TGCGCCAGCAGCTTGGAACAAGGAGGCTATGAAGCTTTCTTT
J gene: TRBJ1-6; D gene: TRBD1; V gene: TRBV7-8; clone size: few; CDR3 length: 16; CDR3 protein: CASSLAFAGGSSPLHF; CDR3 DNA: TGTGCCAGCAGCTTAGCCTTCGCAGGGGGCAGTTCACCCCTCCACTTT
J gene: TRBJ2-1; D gene: TRBD1; V gene: TRBV27; clone size: .; CDR3 length: 12; CDR3 protein: CASSRRQGRQFF; CDR3 DNA: TGTGCCAGCAGCCGCCGACAGGGACGGCAGTTCTTC
J gene: TRBJ2-5; D gene: .; V gene: TRBV5-1; clone size: .; CDR3 length: 16; CDR3 protein: CASGRAPDRSRETQYF; CDR3 DNA: TGCGCCAGCGGACGAGCCCCTGACAGGTCAAGAGAGACCCAGTACTTC
J gene: TRBJ2-1; D gene: .; V gene: TRBV2; clone size: .; CDR3 length: 13; CDR3 protein: CASTLFGGNEQFF; CDR3 DNA: TGTGCCAGCACCCTGTTTGGGGGGAATGAGCAGTTCTTC
J gene: TRBJ2-3; D gene: .; V gene: TRBV18; clone size: .; CDR3 length: 16; CDR3 protein: CASSPPDSRLWGTQYF; CDR3 DNA: TGTGCCAGCTCACCCCCGGACAGCCGACTTTGGGGTACGCAGTATTTT
J gene: TRBJ1-4; D gene: .; V gene: TRBV12-3/TRBV12-4; clone size: .; CDR3 length: 13; CDR3 protein: CASSLEANEKLFF; CDR3 DNA: TGTGCCAGCAGCCTGGAGGCTAATGAAAAACTGTTTTTT
J gene: TRBJ2-7; D gene: .; V gene: TRBV27; clone size: .; CDR3 length: 14; CDR3 protein: CASVRGAGYYEQYF; CDR3 DNA: TGTGCCAGCGTCCGGGGGGCCGGATACTACGAGCAGTACTTC
J gene: TRBJ2-1; D gene: TRBD2; V gene: TRBV24-1; clone size: .; CDR3 length: 16; CDR3 protein: CATSDPSSGKNNEQFF; CDR3 DNA: TGTGCCACCAGTGACCCTTCTAGCGGAAAAAACAATGAGCAGTTCTTC
J gene: TRBJ2-7; D gene: .; V gene: TRBV27; clone size: .; CDR3 length: 13; CDR3 protein: CASSFYQGFEQYF; CDR3 DNA: TGTGCCAGCAGTTTCTATCAGGGGTTCGAGCAGTACTTC
J gene: TRBJ2-1; D gene: TRBD2; V gene: TRBV7-8; clone size: .; CDR3 length: 17; CDR3 protein: CASSSRLAGYAYNEQFF; CDR3 DNA: TGTGCCAGCAGCTCGCGACTAGCGGGGTACGCCTACAATGAGCAGTTCTTC
J gene: TRBJ2-7; D gene: TRBD1; V gene: TRBV2; clone size: .; CDR3 length: 14; CDR3 protein: CASRRDRVSYEQYF; CDR3 DNA: TGTGCCAGCAGACGAGACAGGGTCTCCTACGAGCAGTACTTC
J gene: TRBJ2-1; D gene: .; V gene: TRBV9; clone size: once; CDR3 length: 15; CDR3 protein: CASSVAGISYNEQFF; CDR3 DNA: TGTGCCAGCAGCGTTGCGGGGATATCCTACAATGAGCAGTTCTTC
J gene: TRBJ1-1; D gene: .; V gene: TRBV29-1; clone size: .; CDR3 length: 13; CDR3 protein: CSVRQPLNTEAFF; CDR3 DNA: TGCAGCGTCCGACAGCCATTGAACACTGAAGCTTTCTTT
J gene: TRBJ1-1; D gene: TRBD1; V gene: TRBV15; clone size: .; CDR3 length: 14; CDR3 protein: CATSRGGQTILAFF; CDR3 DNA: TGTGCCACCAGCAGAGGGGGACAGACAATTTTAGCTTTCTTT
J gene: TRBJ2-5; D gene: TRBD1; V gene: TRBV5-8; clone size: .; CDR3 length: 15; CDR3 protein: CASSYLTGGLETQYF; CDR3 DNA: TGTGCCAGCAGTTACCTGACAGGGGGCTTGGAGACCCAGTACTTC
J gene: TRBJ2-5; D gene: TRBD1; V gene: TRBV19; clone size: .; CDR3 length: 14; CDR3 protein: CASSVTGERETQYF; CDR3 DNA: TGTGCCAGTAGTGTCACAGGGGAACGAGAGACCCAGTACTTC
J gene: TRBJ2-7; D gene: TRBD1; V gene: TRBV6-6; clone size: .; CDR3 length: 15; CDR3 protein: CASSYRQGMGYEQYF; CDR3 DNA: TGTGCCAGCAGTTACCGACAGGGAATGGGTTACGAGCAGTACTTC
J gene: TRBJ2-7; D gene: TRBD1; V gene: TRBV24-1; clone size: .; CDR3 length: 12; CDR3 protein: CAPRGRTYEQYF; CDR3 DNA: TGTGCGCCCAGGGGGCGGACCTACGAGCAGTACTTC
J gene: TRBJ2-2; D gene: TRBD2; V gene: TRBV9; clone size: .; CDR3 length: 16; CDR3 protein: CASSFSGTSDPGELFF; CDR3 DNA: TGTGCCAGCAGCTTTTCCGGGACTAGCGATCCCGGGGAGCTGTTTTTT
J gene: TRBJ2-7; D gene: TRBD2; V gene: TRBV9; clone size: .; CDR3 length: 13; CDR3 protein: CASSAGLGGEQYF; CDR3 DNA: TGTGCCAGCAGCGCGGGACTAGGAGGGGAGCAGTACTTC
J gene: TRBJ1-2; D gene: .; V gene: TRBV9; clone size: .; CDR3 length: 15; CDR3 protein: CASSRGGMTVYGYTF; CDR3 DNA: TGTGCCAGCAGCAGAGGGGGTATGACGGTCTATGGCTACACCTTC
J gene: TRBJ2-7; D gene: .; V gene: TRBV6-2/TRBV6-3; clone size: .; CDR3 length: 13; CDR3 protein: CASSRTASYEQYF; CDR3 DNA: TGTGCCAGCAGTCGGACAGCCTCCTACGAGCAGTACTTC
J gene: TRBJ2-5; D gene: .; V gene: TRBV23-1; clone size: .; CDR3 length: 14; CDR3 protein: CASGGDTAQETQYF; CDR3 DNA: TGCGCCAGCGGTGGGGACACAGCACAAGAGACCCAGTACTTC
J gene: TRBJ2-1; D gene: .; V gene: TRBV5-8; clone size: once; CDR3 length: 14; CDR3 protein: CASNLGAGYNEQFF; CDR3 DNA: TGTGCCAGCAATTTAGGAGCCGGGTACAATGAGCAGTTCTTC
J gene: TRBJ2-1; D gene: .; V gene: TRBV27; clone size: .; CDR3 length: 14; CDR3 protein: CASRRGSPYNEQFF; CDR3 DNA: TGTGCCAGCAGACGGGGGAGTCCCTACAATGAGCAGTTCTTC
J gene: TRBJ1-1; D gene: .; V gene: TRBV2; clone size: .; CDR3 length: 13; CDR3 protein: CASSEGGLWEAFF; CDR3 DNA: TGTGCCAGCAGTGAAGGCGGACTCTGGGAAGCTTTCTTT
J gene: TRBJ2-7; D gene: TRBD2; V gene: TRBV3-1/TRBV3-2; clone size: .; CDR3 length: 15; CDR3 protein: CASSQEASGNYEQYF; CDR3 DNA: TGTGCCAGCAGCCAAGAAGCTAGCGGGAACTACGAGCAGTACTTC
J gene: TRBJ2-7; D gene: .; V gene: TRBV19; clone size: .; CDR3 length: 15; CDR3 protein: CASSPPRGTAGEQYF; CDR3 DNA: TGTGCCAGTAGTCCGCCCCGGGGGACGGCCGGCGAGCAGTACTTC